The 30 T cell receptor beta chains below were found in one sample sequenced in a study of T cell repertoires in cytomegalovirus infection (dated by TCRdb to about 2019). The sequencer listed for this sample is Illumina HiSeq 1500. TCRdb reanalyzed the raw reads on its own, using fastp at Q25 for trimming and MiXCR for clone calling, and kept in-frame beta chains. When rows share a CDR3 protein, they turn into one entry using the most common DNA and genes. Recorded for this sample are 300,000 to 400,000 distinct CDR3 sequences; around a tenth of them occurred a single time. In total, the top ten clones hold around 4.1% of the sample. Sample: PBMCs. The receptors were gathered from a human donor in good health (CMV status not recorded). Some clones in this sample may be carry-over from other donors' samples.

This clonotype was seen repeatedly, ten times or more. The chain combines TRBV7-9 with TRBJ1-2; D remains unclear. With 2 bases removed from V and 4 bases from J, the gap between germline ends came to 8 bases. There are 13 residues in the CDR3. Germline V lookup: CDR1 SEHNR, CDR2 FQNEAQ (reference sequence). The CDR3 sequence is CASSLSSFYGYTF. CDR3 in DNA: TGTGCCAGCAGCTTAAGTAGCTTCTATGGCTACACCTTC. The entire variable domain, with the rest obtained from reference TRBV7-9 and TRBJ1-2, is as follows: DTGVSQNPRHKITKRGQNVTFRCDPISEHNRLYWYRQTLGQGPEFLTYFQNEAQLEKSRLLSDRFSAERPKGSFSTLEIQRTEQGDSAMYLCASSLSSFYGYTFGSGTRLTVV.

This clonotype was seen at least ten times. In nucleotides, the CDR3 is TGTGCCAGCAGCTTCCAAGGAGGCGGGGGTGTCTACGAGCAGTACTTC. Amino acid sequence: CASSFQGGGGVYEQYF. V and J are TRBV7-2 and TRBJ2-7; TRBD2 aligns across 7 bases. The CDR3 sequence is 16 residues long. From germline, CDR1 is SGHTA and CDR2 FQGNSA. J lost 3 bases, V lost 3 bases, and 11 bases had no gene match.

This sequence joins TRBV12-3 or TRBV12-4 and TRBJ1-6, with D unclear. Between the trimmed V and J ends, which lost 3 bases and 7 bases, there was a span of 10 bases. The CDR3 totals 14 residues. DNA of the CDR3: TGTGCCAGCAGTTTTAATTCACCGAATTCACCCCTCCACTTT. Amino acids: CASSFNSPNSPLHF.

This clonotype was found many times. The CDR3 spells CASSLWGGQVEAFF. DNA for the CDR3: TGTGCCAGCAGTTTATGGGGGGGGCAGGTTGAAGCTTTCTTT. This chain links TRBV12-3 or TRBV12-4 with TRBJ1-1, with a possible D match to TRBD1 (6 bases). V was cut by 2 bases and J by 7 bases, with 14 bases left in between. The CDR3 totals 14 residues.

This clonotype has at least ten counts. This sequence joins TRBV12-3 or TRBV12-4 and TRBJ2-1; maybe TRBD2 (6 bases). This CDR3 spans 19 amino acids. V was shortened by 2 bases and J by 3 bases, with 23 bases between the two germline ends. CDR3 coding DNA: TGTGCCAGCAGTTTACTCGGTACGACGGGTAGCGGCTTCTACAATGAGCAGTTCTTC. The encoded protein is CASSLLGTTGSGFYNEQFF.

V is TRBV28 and J is TRBJ2-1, with unresolved D. V was cut by 3 bases and J by 9 bases, with 3 bases left in between. Germline-derived CDR1 and CDR2 are MDHEN and SYDVKM. The CDR3 spans 10 residues. CDR3 amino acids: CASSFGEQFF. CDR3 sequence (DNA): TGTGCCAGCAGTTTCGGTGAGCAGTTCTTC.

This clonotype has ten or more counts. The chain uses TRBV7-2 and TRBJ2-1; 7 nucleotides align to TRBD2. This CDR3 region has 16 residues. The V gene's germline CDR1 is SGHTA and CDR2 FQGNSA. The V gene end was trimmed by 1 base and the J gene end by 7 bases; junction bases not matched to a gene: 10. The DNA for the CDR3 is TGTGCCAGCAGCTTAGGCCCGAGGCAGGGAGGGAATGAGCAGTTCTTC. Protein product: CASSLGPRQGGNEQFF.

The sample holds a few counts of this clonotype. The chain combines TRBV20-1 with TRBJ2-1, with D uncertain. The CDR3 contains 15 residues. From germline, CDR1 is DFQATT and CDR2 SNEGSKA (reference sequence). V was pared by 0 bases and J by 5 bases, with 14 bases between. The CDR3 bases are TGCAGTGCTAGAGATAGTAGAGCGATCAACAATGAGCAGTTCTTC. It codes for CSARDSRAINNEQFF.

In its sample, this clonotype was seen many times. The CDR3 loop is CASGLVLAGGVMNTEAFF. The CDR3 nucleotides read TGTGCTAGTGGTTTGGTACTGGCAGGGGGCGTGATGAACACTGAAGCTTTCTTT. The V gene is TRBV12-5, the J gene TRBJ1-1; 8 positions match TRBD1. J gave up 0 bases and V 0 bases, and 9 bases lay outside the gene matches. This CDR3 has 18 amino acids. The germline gives CDR1 LGHNT, CDR2 FRNRAP.

Many counts were recorded for this clonotype. This chain connects TRBV7-9 to TRBJ2-3; 12 bases align to TRBD1. V was clipped by 4 bases and J by 3 bases; unmatched bases: 8. The CDR3 length is 17 residues. The V gene's germline CDR1 is SEHNR and CDR2 FQNEAQ (reference sequence). CDR3: CASSWRRDRGPTDTQYF. DNA for the CDR3: TGTGCCAGCAGCTGGCGTAGGGACAGGGGGCCTACAGATACGCAGTATTTT.

V usage is TRBV19 and J usage is TRBJ2-7, with D possibly being TRBD1 (6 bases). The CDR3 consists of 14 residues. The germline V gene has CDR1 LNHDA and CDR2 SQIVND (reference sequence). Trimming pared 3 bases from V and 3 bases from J, leaving 12 bases between. CDR3 bases: TGTGCCAGTAGTATTAATGGACAGAGCTACGAGCAGTACTTC. It codes for CASSINGQSYEQYF.

The chain links TRBV27 to TRBJ2-1, with D tentatively TRBD2 (6 bases). There are 16 residues in the CDR3. The germline V gene has CDR1 MNHEY and CDR2 SMNVEV (reference sequence). Deletions cut 5 bases from V and 5 bases from J, with 19 bases between. CDR3 sequence: CASSLRPISGNNEQFF. Written as DNA, the CDR3 is TGTGCCAGCAGTCTCCGCCCCATTAGCGGAAACAATGAGCAGTTCTTC.

This clonotype has ten or more counts. This sequence joins TRBV7-6 and TRBJ1-2; possible D gene TRBD1, 6 bases. This CDR3 has 13 residues. The ends were cut back, 1 base at V and 6 bases at J, with 9 bases in the middle. Per germline, CDR1 SGHVS and CDR2 FNYEAQ. The CDR3 sequence is CASSLVQGNGYTF. The CDR3, as DNA: TGTGCCAGCAGCTTAGTGCAGGGGAATGGCTACACCTTC. Full variable domain (missing parts from reference TRBV7-6 and TRBJ1-2): GAGVSQSPRYKVTKRGQDVALRCDPISGHVSLYWYRQALGQGPEFLTYFNYEAQQDKSGLPNDRFSAERPEGSISTLTIQRTEQRDSAMYRCASSLVQGNGYTFGSGTRLTVV.

This chain joins TRBV29-1 and TRBJ2-3, with D maybe TRBD2 (6 bases). The CDR3 is 12 amino acids. V was cut by 4 bases and J by 2 bases, with 7 bases left in between. The germline V gene has CDR1 SQVTM and CDR2 ANQGSEA. In DNA, the CDR3 is TGCAGCGTTGCGCGGGACACAGATACGCAGTATTTT. It is translated as CSVARDTDTQYF.

Ten or more counts support this clonotype. The CDR3 DNA reads as TGTGCCAGCAGTTTAGACTTTAATGAAAAACTGTTTTTT. It yields the protein CASSLDFNEKLFF. The rearrangement uses TRBV28 and TRBJ1-4; no reliable D call. The CDR3 loop spans 13 amino acids. V was trimmed by 2 bases and J by 4 bases, leaving 5 bases between them. Per germline, CDR1 MDHEN and CDR2 SYDVKM.

The table lists this clonotype with a few counts. The chain uses TRBV6-8 and TRBJ1-1; TRBD1 matches at 7 bases. The CDR3 contains 11 residues. V was clipped by 7 bases and J by 7 bases; unmatched bases: 3. Germline V lookup: CDR1 MNHGY, CDR2 SAAAGT. The CDR3 loop reads CASKRDSEAFF. In DNA form, the CDR3 reads TGTGCCAGCAAGAGGGACAGTGAAGCTTTCTTT.

This clonotype was seen at least ten times. This rearrangement joins TRBV28 to TRBJ2-2; weak D call: TRBD2 (6 bases). V was pared by 3 bases and J by 1 base, with 9 bases between. Germline assignment: CDR1 MDHEN and CDR2 SYDVKM. The CDR3 extends over 15 amino acids. The CDR3 loop reads CASSLAGRNTGELFF. As DNA, the CDR3 is TGTGCCAGCAGTTTGGCGGGGAGGAACACCGGGGAGCTGTTTTTT.

This clonotype has a handful of counts. The genes are TRBV6-2 or TRBV6-3 and TRBJ2-1; 9 nucleotides agree with TRBD2. The CDR3 sequence is 16 residues long. Per germline, CDR1 MNHEY and CDR2 SVGEGT. Trimming at V came to 6 bases and at J to 7 bases, leaving 13 bases not matched to a gene. The CDR3 region has the DNA TGTGCCAGCAGCCCGGGGGGACTAGCTACGAGAAATGAGCAGTTCTTC. This codes for CASSPGGLATRNEQFF.

This clonotype was counted many times. The chain joins TRBV7-2 to TRBJ1-5, with TRBD1 matching 9 bases. This CDR3 has 14 residues. Per the germline V gene, CDR1 is SGHTA and CDR2 is FQGNSA. J was trimmed by 6 bases and V by 5 bases; bases with no gene match: 5. Written as DNA, the CDR3 is TGTGCCAGCAGCCCGGACAGGGGCAGTCAGCCCCAGCATTTT. This translates into CASSPDRGSQPQHF.

This clonotype was found a few times. The chain employs TRBV7-2 and TRBJ2-5; tentatively, D is TRBD1 (5 bases). The CDR3 covers 14 residues. The V gene lost 2 bases and the J gene lost 5 bases, with 12 bases spanning the gap. CDR1 SGHTA and CDR2 FQGNSA come from the germline V gene. The CDR3 nucleotides are TGTGCCAGCAGCTTAAGGGGTTTGGGGGAGACCCAGTACTTC. It specifies CASSLRGLGETQYF.

This clonotype appeared many times. In DNA form, the CDR3 reads TGTGCCAGCAGTGAATTGGCAGGGCTAACCTACGAGCAGTACTTC. As protein: CASSELAGLTYEQYF. The chain joins TRBV6-1 to TRBJ2-7; D is perhaps TRBD1 (5 bases). Trimming cost V 2 bases and J 2 bases, with 13 bases left between them. This CDR3 spans 15 amino acids. The germline V gene encodes CDR1 MNHNS and CDR2 SASEGT.

This chain connects TRBV30 to TRBJ2-7, with 11 bases lining up with TRBD1. CDR3 length: 14 amino acids. Germline loops: CDR1 GTSNPN, CDR2 SVGIG (reference sequence). V shed 0 bases and J 3 bases; nucleotides not matched to a gene: 1. CDR3 sequence: CAWSVGTGGYEQYF. CDR3 sequence (DNA): TGTGCCTGGAGTGTCGGGACAGGGGGCTACGAGCAGTACTTC.

This clonotype was observed a few times. The CDR3: CASKGGRGAVETQYF. The DNA for the CDR3 is TGTGCCAGCAAGGGAGGGAGGGGGGCGGTAGAGACCCAGTACTTC. This chain uses TRBV6-6 with TRBJ2-5; D perhaps matches TRBD2 (7 bases). With 7 bases removed from V and 4 bases from J, the gap between germline ends came to 19 bases. This CDR3 comprises 15 residues. Germline CDR1 and CDR2: MNHNY and SVGAGI (reference sequence).

This clonotype came up a few times. The rearrangement uses TRBV30 and TRBJ1-2; 7 nucleotides line up with TRBD1. Germline V gene sequence: CDR1 GTSNPN, CDR2 SVGIG (reference sequence). The CDR3 consists of 12 residues. V dropped 4 bases and J dropped 8; count of bases not matched to a gene: 7. The CDR3 bases are TGTGCCTGGAAGGGGGCCTGGGGCGGCTACACCTTC. Protein product: CAWKGAWGGYTF.

The chain uses TRBV6-5 and TRBJ2-7; D is uncertain. V was pared by 3 bases and J by 0 bases, with 15 bases between. The CDR3 has 16 amino acids. The germline CDR1 and CDR2 sequences are MNHEY and SVGAGI. The CDR3 is CASSYSDARSSYEQYF. As DNA, the CDR3 is TGTGCCAGCAGTTATTCGGACGCAAGGAGCTCCTACGAGCAGTACTTC.

The rearrangement joins TRBV12-3 or TRBV12-4 to TRBJ2-3; perhaps TRBD2 as D (5 bases). The V and J ends lost 5 bases and 9 bases respectively, with 24 bases between them. CDR3 length equals 16 residues. This CDR3 reads CASSPQRAGPAATQYF. CDR3 sequence (DNA): TGTGCCAGCAGTCCCCAACGGGCGGGTCCCGCCGCGACGCAGTATTTT.

This clonotype was seen at least ten times. The chain employs TRBV24-1 and TRBJ2-5, with no clear D. The CDR3 loop spans 14 amino acids. Germline V gene data show CDR1 as KGHDR and CDR2 as SFDVKD. Trimming stripped 9 bases from V and 2 bases from J, with 15 bases between. CDR3 loop: CATQVSGLQETQYF. Here the CDR3 DNA reads TGTGCCACCCAAGTGAGTGGCCTGCAAGAGACCCAGTACTTC.

This clonotype occurred once. The J gene is TRBJ2-1, the V gene TRBV7-9; 8 bases match TRBD2. Germline lookup yields CDR1 SEHNR and CDR2 FQNEAQ (reference sequence). The ends lost 6 bases at V and 3 bases at J; junction bases unmatched: 7. CDR3 length: 15 amino acids. CDR3 in DNA: TGTGCCAGCAGGTTTCCCAGCGGGGGCTACAATGAGCAGTTCTTC. Residues: CASRFPSGGYNEQFF.

V and J are TRBV4-1 and TRBJ2-5; the D gene is possibly TRBD2 (7 bases). V lost 0 bases to trimming and J lost 1 base, with 18 bases between them. Germline CDR1 is MGHRA and CDR2 is YSYEKL. This CDR3 comprises 18 residues. CDR3 DNA sequence: TGCGCCAGCAGCCAAGAAAGGAACGGCGGGGGCGGCCAAGAGACCCAGTACTTC. It specifies CASSQERNGGGGQETQYF.

The rearrangement joins TRBV10-3 to TRBJ2-7, with 8 nucleotides matching TRBD2. V lost 6 bases and J lost 5; bases outside the gene matches: 6. CDR1 ENHRY and CDR2 SYGVKD come from the germline V gene. The CDR3 runs to 13 residues. The CDR3, as DNA: TGTGCCATCAGACCCCGGGGGGGGGACGAGCAGTACTTC. Amino acid sequence: CAIRPRGGDEQYF.